This T cell receptor beta chain appears in the sequencing data of a study of blood T cell repertoires in COVID-19. The sample holds one count of this clone. Sequencing used immunoSEQ multiplex PCR; TCRdb keeps in-frame clones, though not all of them. The sample carries 95,000 to 150,000 clones, 80% recorded once. The clonotype originates from a man aged 55 to 70 with active or convalescent COVID-19. Material for sequencing was peripheral blood.

The CDR3 protein is CASSLQRGSLEKLFF. CDR3 nucleotide sequence: TGTGCCAGCAGCCTTCAAAGGGGGTCCCTCGAAAAACTGTTTTTT. This sequence joins TRBV28 and TRBJ1-4, with D possibly TRBD1 on 6 matching bases. CDR3 length equals 15 residues. The V end lost 6 bases, the J end lost 8 bases, and 19 bases lay between the germline ends. In germline, CDR1 is MDHEN, CDR2 SYDVKM. Supplemented by reference TRBV28 and TRBJ1-4, the full variable domain reads DVKVTQSSRYLVKRTGEKVFLECVQDMDHENMFWYRQDPGLGLRLIYFSYDVKMKEKGDIPEGYSVSREKKERFSLILESASTNQTSMYLCASSLQRGSLEKLFFGSGTQLSVL.